The T cell receptor (beta chain) described here comes from a study of T cell responses to AZD1222 COVID-19 vaccine. This CDR3 has 16 amino acids. V was clipped by 1 base and J by 8 bases, with 21 bases between them. The germline CDR1 and CDR2 sequences are SGHRS and YFSETQ. Overall study findings and caveats: CD4 TCRs associated with vaccination spanned spike, dominating at 160-218 and 743-854. The breadth and depth of Spike-specific TCRs increased once two AZD1222 doses had been given.

Worth noting for this clone: Its matching antigen is unknown.

Measured with immunoSEQ multiplex PCR; TCRdb has only the in-frame clones, and not every one. The data contain around 180,000 clones, almost 95% of them seen just once; the ten biggest clones take up roughly 9.2%. This TCR was recovered from an adult in good health. The genes are TRBV5-1 and TRBJ1-2, with D unclear. The source material was peripheral blood, sampled on day 0 of AZD1222 vaccination. The CDR3 here is CASSLLGPLALEGYTF. The CDR3 coding sequence is TGCGCCAGCAGCTTGCTAGGGCCCCTCGCCTTGGAGGGCTACACCTTC. Full variable domain (remainder filled in from reference TRBV5-1 and TRBJ1-2): KAGVTQTPRYLIKTRGQQVTLSCSPISGHRSVSWYQQTPGQGLQFLFEYFSETQRNKGNFPGRFSGRQFSNSRSEMNVSTLELGDSALYLCASSLLGPLALEGYTFGSGTRLTVV.